The 18 T cell receptor beta chains reported below all come from one sample, sequenced in a study of human T cells and chemical hapten exposure. As to time point: patch test 2, 6 weeks after DPC sensitization. Treatment defined: therapeutic diphenylcyclopropenone sensitization with weekly scalp DPC. Each CDR3 protein is one row after TCRdb ran MiXCR on the RACE reads. The table shows around 50,000 distinct CDR3 sequences, with over 9.5% occurring only once. Sequencing used whole blood, obtained in connection with sensitization to the hapten diphenylcyclopropenone (DPC). The receptor source for this set is a woman aged 45-65 years with alopecia areata. Some clones in this sample may be carry-over from other donors' samples.

This clonotype occurred once. In nucleotides, the CDR3 is TGTGCCAGTAGGGCAGACCCTCGAGGGGGCTATGGCTACACCTTC. As protein: CASRADPRGGYGYTF. The genes are TRBV19 and TRBJ1-2, with D tentatively TRBD1 (6 bases). CDR1 LNHDA and CDR2 SQIVND come from the germline V gene (reference sequence). The CDR3 loop spans 15 amino acids. The V gene lost 6 bases and the J gene lost 4 bases, with 18 bases spanning the gap. Drawing the rest from reference TRBV19 and TRBJ1-2, the complete variable domain is DGGITQSPKYLFRKEGQNVTLSCEQNLNHDAMYWYRQDPGQGLRLIYYSQIVNDFQKGDIAEGYSVSREKKESFPLTVTSAQKNPTAFYLCASRADPRGGYGYTFGSGTRLTVV.

This clonotype has ten or more counts. V gene TRBV7-2 combines with J gene TRBJ2-1, with 8 bases lining up with TRBD2. The CDR3 contains 14 residues. The ends lost 8 bases at V and 7 bases at J; junction bases unmatched: 10. Per germline, CDR1 SGHTA and CDR2 FQGNSA. The CDR3: CASPGLGVWNEQFF. The CDR3 DNA is TGTGCCAGCCCGGGACTAGGGGTCTGGAATGAGCAGTTCTTC.

This clonotype occurred a few times. The chain is built from TRBV25-1 and TRBJ2-7, with D uncertain. V lost 7 bases and J 0 bases, leaving 4 bases between the germline ends. The CDR3 totals 11 residues. Germline V CDR1 and CDR2: MGHDK, SYGVNS. The CDR3 DNA follows: TGTGCCAGCACTGCCTCCTACGAGCAGTACTTC. Protein: CASTASYEQYF.

In this sample, this clonotype turned up many times. The rearrangement uses TRBV21-1 and TRBJ2-3; the D call of TRBD1 is as the table states it, not checked on the DNA. TRBV21-1 corresponds to a pseudogene. This CDR3 is 16 amino acids long. CDR3 sequence (DNA): TGTGCCAGCAGCAAAGCCCGGGACAGGGACACAGATACGCAGTATTTT. Translated: CASSKARDRDTDTQYF.

This clonotype showed up just a few times. The chain is built from TRBV6-2 or TRBV6-3 and TRBJ1-6; D ambiguous. V lost 6 bases to trimming and J lost 6 bases, with 15 bases between them. CDR3 length equals 15 residues. The germline V gene has CDR1 MNHEY and CDR2 SVGEGT. CDR3 residues: CASRLGRRPNSPLHF. In nucleotides, the CDR3 is TGTGCCAGCAGACTCGGGCGCCGTCCTAATTCACCCCTCCACTTT.

This clonotype appeared many times. The chain combines TRBV7-2 with TRBJ2-1, with no clear D. The germline V gene encodes CDR1 SGHTA and CDR2 FQGNSA. V was trimmed by 5 bases and J by 7 bases, leaving 15 bases between them. CDR3 length: 14 residues. In DNA, the CDR3 is TGTGCCAGCAGCCCGCCGAGCTTCCGGAATGAGCAGTTCTTC. Encoded protein: CASSPPSFRNEQFF.

The rearrangement uses TRBV6-2 or TRBV6-3 and TRBJ1-6; no definite D call. Germline-derived CDR1 and CDR2 are MNHEY and SVGEGT. Deletions cut 7 bases from V and 0 bases from J, with 16 bases between. CDR3 size: 17 residues. CDR3 nucleotide sequence: TGTGCCAGCAACGATGGCCCACTTCGCTCCTATAATTCACCCCTCCACTTT. Residues: CASNDGPLRSYNSPLHF.

This clonotype was recorded many times. This sequence joins TRBV7-9 and TRBJ1-1; D is unclear. CDR1 is SEHNR, CDR2 FQNEAQ, per germline (reference sequence). The V gene lost 3 bases and the J gene lost 8 bases, with 10 bases spanning the gap. This CDR3 contains 12 residues. CDR3 protein: CASSFSPEEAFF. The CDR3 bases are TGTGCCAGCAGCTTTTCACCCGAAGAAGCTTTCTTT.

In this sample, this clonotype turned up many times. The rearrangement links TRBV18 to TRBJ1-6; tentative D call: TRBD1 (5 bases). V was shortened by 3 bases and J by 3 bases, with 9 bases between the two germline ends. The length of the CDR3 is 15 residues. CDR1 and CDR2 from the germline V gene are KGHSH and LQKENI. The CDR3 DNA sequence: TGTGCCAGCTCACCCACAGGAAACTATAATTCACCCCTCCACTTT. It translates to CASSPTGNYNSPLHF.

In its sample, this clonotype was seen a few times. CDR3 residues: CASSSDIMNTEAFF. The CDR3 bases are TGCGCCAGCAGCTCTGACATCATGAACACTGAAGCTTTCTTT. The chain couples TRBV5-1 to TRBJ1-1; no clear D gene. The CDR3 runs to 14 residues. Trimming removed 3 bases from V and 0 bases from J, with 9 bases in between. Germline V gene data show CDR1 as SGHRS and CDR2 as YFSETQ.

This clonotype has ten or more counts. This sequence joins TRBV9 and TRBJ1-1, with 7 positions matching TRBD1. The CDR3 runs to 16 residues. Germline V gene sequence: CDR1 SGDLS, CDR2 YYNGEE. The V gene end was trimmed by 0 bases and the J gene end by 2 bases; junction bases not matched to a gene: 7. CDR3 coding DNA: TGTGCCAGCAGCGTAGTAGGGGGACAGTCTAACACTGAAGCTTTCTTT. Translated, it gives CASSVVGGQSNTEAFF. The complete variable domain, with remaining parts taken from reference TRBV9 and TRBJ1-1, reads DSGVTQTPKHLITATGQRVTLRCSPRSGDLSVYWYQQSLDQGLQFLIQYYNGEERAKGNILERFSAQQFPDLHSELNLSSLELGDSALYFCASSVVGGQSNTEAFFGQGTRLTVV.

The chain employs TRBV3-1 and TRBJ2-6; D is ambiguous. Trimming left V 0 bases short and J 0 bases short, with 15 bases between. Germline V gene lookup returns CDR1 LGHDT and CDR2 YNNKEL (reference sequence). This CDR3 region has 19 residues. The CDR3 spells CASSQDPNTADSGANVLTF. For the CDR3, the DNA is TGTGCCAGCAGCCAAGATCCGAATACGGCCGACTCTGGGGCCAACGTCCTGACTTTC.

V gene TRBV13 combines with J gene TRBJ1-5; TRBD1 matches 10 bases. In germline, CDR1 is PRHDT, CDR2 FYEKMQ (reference sequence). This CDR3 spans 16 amino acids. After removal of 5 bases from V and 2 bases from J, the junction contained 6 bases not matched to a gene. The CDR3 nucleotides read TGTGCCAGCAGCCAGTTCGGGACAGGGGGCAATCAGCCCCAGCATTTT. Translating gives CASSQFGTGGNQPQHF.

This clonotype has at least ten counts. The rearrangement joins TRBV4-3 to TRBJ2-3; tentative D call: TRBD1 (6 bases). The CDR3 has 16 amino acids. V dropped 0 bases and J dropped 2 bases, with 12 bases sitting between them. Germline V gene sequence: CDR1 LGHNA, CDR2 YSLEER. The CDR3 nucleotides read TGCGCCAGCAGCCAAGATCAGGGGAGTGACACAGATACGCAGTATTTT. Protein sequence: CASSQDQGSDTDTQYF.

This clonotype was seen more than once but under ten times. The chain links TRBV6-2 or TRBV6-3 to TRBJ2-3, with D unresolved. Looked up from germline, CDR1 is MNHEY and CDR2 is SVGEGT. The CDR3 runs 14 residues. The V and J ends lost 6 bases and 4 bases respectively, with 14 bases between them. CDR3 residues: CASRPLTRPDTQYF. CDR3 bases: TGTGCCAGCAGGCCCTTGACCCGGCCAGATACGCAGTATTTT.

This clonotype showed up just a few times. CDR3 region: CASSANPEINTEAFF. The CDR3 coding sequence is TGTGCCAGCAGTGCCAATCCGGAAATTAACACTGAAGCTTTCTTT. The V gene is TRBV6-6, the J gene TRBJ1-1; D is unresolved. V was trimmed by 5 bases and J by 2 bases, leaving 15 bases between them. The germline gives CDR1 MNHNY, CDR2 SVGAGI (reference sequence). This CDR3 spans 15 amino acids.

At least ten counts were recorded for this clonotype. This chain links TRBV3-1 with TRBJ1-3; no definite D call. Germline lookup yields CDR1 LGHDT and CDR2 YNNKEL (reference sequence). V lost 5 bases and J lost 1, with 6 bases in between. The CDR3 spans 13 residues. DNA for the CDR3: TGTGCCAGCAGCGTTATTTCTGGAAACACCATATATTTT. Amino acid sequence: CASSVISGNTIYF.

The chain is built from TRBV3-1 and TRBJ2-7; 8 bases agree with TRBD1. The CDR3 has 18 residues. Germline V lookup: CDR1 LGHDT, CDR2 YNNKEL (reference sequence). Trimming cost V 4 bases and J 0 bases; bases outside gene matches: 14. CDR3 protein: CASSPALGTGRNSYEQYF. CDR3 sequence (DNA): TGTGCCAGCAGCCCAGCCCTAGGGACAGGACGGAACTCCTACGAGCAGTACTTC.